The 8 T cell receptor beta chains listed next were all sequenced from one sample in a study of T cell repertoires in cytomegalovirus infection. One entry per CDR3 protein results from TCRdb running MiXCR on the reads. The table has roughly 300,000 distinct CDR3 sequences, over 7.5% seen once; the top ten hold about 4.5%. Sequencing was carried out using PBMCs. These TCRs come from a human donor in good health (CMV status not recorded). Some clones in this sample may be carry-over from other donors' samples.

The J gene is TRBJ2-3, the V gene TRBV5-4; D could derive from TRBD1 or TRBD2 (5 bases each). The CDR3 consists of 17 residues. Germline loops: CDR1 SGHNT, CDR2 YYREEE (reference sequence). V lost 0 bases to trimming and J lost 8 bases, with 22 bases between them. CDR3 amino acids: CASSLELGPGGPVTQYF. DNA of the CDR3: TGTGCCAGCAGCTTGGAGTTAGGACCTGGGGGACCCGTTACGCAGTATTTT.

This clonotype was observed once. This chain joins TRBV5-3 and TRBJ1-2, with D possibly being TRBD1 (5 bases). TRBV5-3 is an ORF, with its function uncertain. This CDR3 has 18 amino acids. The V end was cut by 4 bases, the J end by 0 bases, with 22 bases between. DNA of the CDR3: TGTGCCAGAAGCCCCCGTATTTGTGGCGGGGGGACTAACTATGGCTACACCTTC. This gives the protein CARSPRICGGGTNYGYTF.

There are a few counts of this clonotype. This sequence joins TRBV6-1 and TRBJ1-5, with 7 bases fitting TRBD1. This CDR3 region has 15 residues. The J segment lost 3 bases and the V segment lost 5 bases, leaving 7 bases of the junction unmatched. The germline gives CDR1 MNHNS, CDR2 SASEGT. CDR3 coding DNA: TGTGCCAGCAGTTCCAGGGACAGTCTCAATCAGCCCCAGCATTTT. Protein: CASSSRDSLNQPQHF.

The sample holds many counts of this clonotype. The V and J genes are TRBV7-2 and TRBJ2-3; D unclear. The CDR3 spans 16 residues. V shed 5 bases and J shed 1 base, with 16 bases lying between them. CDR1 and CDR2 from the germline V gene are SGHTA and FQGNSA. The CDR3: CASSPRTSKRTDTQYF. In DNA, the CDR3 is TGTGCCAGCAGCCCGAGAACTTCAAAACGCACAGATACGCAGTATTTT.

This clonotype was seen only a few times. The chain links TRBV11-3 to TRBJ1-2; D perhaps matches TRBD1 (6 bases). The CDR3 totals 16 residues. CDR1 is SGHNT, CDR2 YENEEA, per germline. V lost 5 bases, J lost 0 bases, and 16 bases lay in between. The CDR3 is CASSPKTPGANYGYTF. The CDR3 DNA reads as TGTGCCAGCAGCCCAAAAACCCCAGGGGCTAACTATGGCTACACCTTC.

V usage is TRBV12-3 or TRBV12-4 and J usage is TRBJ2-7; D is possibly TRBD1 (5 bases). The CDR3 extends over 13 amino acids. V was shortened by 3 bases and J by 3 bases, with 9 bases between the two germline ends. As DNA, the CDR3 is TGTGCCAGCAGTTTTCAGGGTATCTACGAGCAGTACTTC. It is translated as CASSFQGIYEQYF.

The V and J genes are TRBV2 and TRBJ2-1, with D possibly TRBD2 on 5 matching bases. Between the trimmed V and J ends, which lost 4 bases and 5 bases, there was a span of 9 bases. This CDR3 region has 13 residues. Germline V CDR1 and CDR2: SNHLY, FYNNEI. In DNA form, the CDR3 reads TGTGCCAGCAGTGGCGGGTTCGACAATGAGCAGTTCTTC. Protein: CASSGGFDNEQFF.

This clonotype was recorded at least ten times. The rearrangement joins TRBV7-2 to TRBJ2-1; TRBD2 matches at 14 bases. This CDR3 has 19 residues. The V and J ends lost 1 base and 0 bases, in that order; junction bases with no gene match: 5. Germline-derived CDR1 and CDR2 are SGHTA and FQGNSA. CDR3 sequence (DNA): TGTGCCAGCAGCTTAGGACTAGCGGGAGGGAAGAGCTCCTACAATGAGCAGTTCTTC. It is translated as CASSLGLAGGKSSYNEQFF. The full variable domain, with the rest looked up from reference TRBV7-2 and TRBJ2-1, is GAGVSQSPSNKVTEKGKDVELRCDPISGHTALYWYRQSLGQGLEFLIYFQGNSAPDKSGLPSDRFSAERTGGSVSTLTIQRTQQEDSAVYLCASSLGLAGGKSSYNEQFFGPGTRLTVL.